This passage covers 18 T cell receptor beta chains from one sample sequenced in a study of blood T cell repertoires in COVID-19. Produced via immunoSEQ multiplex PCR; TCRdb's table is partial and in-frame only. The sample lists 300,000 or so clones, 90% occurring once. The sample taken for sequencing was PBMCs or T cells enriched from blood (not recorded which). These TCRs come from a man between 60 and 75 years old who had recovered from COVID-19.

The chain carries TRBV24-1 and TRBJ2-1; TRBD2 matches at 10 bases. V gave up 4 bases and J gave up 3 bases; unmatched junction bases: 5. Germline V lookup: CDR1 KGHDR, CDR2 SFDVKD. The CDR3 runs 16 residues. The CDR3 DNA is TGTGCCACCAGTGACCCGGGACTAGCGAACTACAATGAGCAGTTCTTC. Its protein is CATSDPGLANYNEQFF.

The V gene is TRBV6-1, the J gene TRBJ1-2; no definite D call. V lost 0 bases, J lost 6 bases, and 11 bases lay in between. CDR1 MNHNS and CDR2 SASEGT come from the germline V gene. The CDR3 extends over 14 amino acids. The CDR3: CASSEAWRSDGYTF. CDR3 nucleotides: TGTGCCAGCAGTGAAGCTTGGAGGTCGGATGGCTACACCTTC.

This rearrangement joins TRBV5-1 to TRBJ2-1, with 9 bases aligning to TRBD2. V lost 6 bases to trimming and J lost 3 bases; unmatched junction nucleotides: 7. Germline CDR1 reads SGHRS; CDR2 reads YFSETQ. This CDR3 contains 15 residues. The DNA of the CDR3 is TGCGCCAGCACCCTGACTAGCGGACTCTACAATGAGCAGTTCTTC. As protein: CASTLTSGLYNEQFF.

The chain uses TRBV6-2 or TRBV6-3 and TRBJ2-3, with 7 bases lining up with TRBD2. J lost 3 bases, V lost 0 bases, and 9 bases had no gene match. The CDR3 contains 17 residues. Germline-derived CDR1 and CDR2 are MNHEY and SVGEGT. This CDR3 reads CASSYSVQRGRTDTQYF. CDR3 sequence (DNA): TGTGCCAGCAGTTACTCGGTCCAGCGGGGAAGGACAGATACGCAGTATTTT.

CDR3 sequence reads: CASSRTSGSWYNEQFF. CDR3 nucleotides: TGCGCCAGCAGCCGTACCTCAGGGTCTTGGTACAATGAGCAGTTCTTC. The gene calls are TRBV5-1 and TRBJ2-1; D possibly corresponds to TRBD1 (5 bases). Trimming shortened V by 4 bases and J by 4 bases, and 18 bases separated the two germline ends. The CDR3 runs 16 residues. Germline V CDR1 and CDR2: SGHRS, YFSETQ.

The J gene is TRBJ2-7, the V gene TRBV4-1, with 8 bases lining up with TRBD2. Germline V gene lookup returns CDR1 MGHRA and CDR2 YSYEKL. The V and J ends lost 1 base and 4 bases, in that order; junction bases with no gene match: 3. This CDR3 contains 14 residues. Here the CDR3 reads CASSQVAGRYEQYF. Written as DNA, the CDR3 is TGCGCCAGCAGCCAAGTAGCGGGACGTTACGAGCAGTACTTC.

CDR3 residues: CASSPTSSYEQYF. Written as DNA, the CDR3 is TGTGCCAGCAGCCCAACCAGCTCCTACGAGCAGTACTTC. This sequence joins TRBV7-9 and TRBJ2-7; D ambiguous. Trimming stripped 5 bases from V and 0 bases from J, with 8 bases between. Germline CDR1 is SEHNR and CDR2 is FQNEAQ (reference sequence). The length of the CDR3 is 13 residues.

The V and J genes are TRBV2 and TRBJ1-2, with D possibly being TRBD1 (5 bases). The CDR3 loop spans 16 amino acids. The V end was cut by 4 bases, the J end by 4 bases, with 19 bases between. The germline CDR1 and CDR2 sequences are SNHLY and FYNNEI. The CDR3 region is CASSVGRSRGGYGYTF. CDR3 DNA sequence: TGTGCCAGCAGTGTGGGCAGGTCGCGGGGGGGCTATGGCTACACCTTC.

This clone was counted once. CDR3 sequence (DNA): TGTGCCAGCAGTAGCCCCTTTAGCGGGGCCCACACCGGGGAGCTGTTTTTT. Its translation: CASSSPFSGAHTGELFF. The rearrangement links TRBV28 to TRBJ2-2; TRBD2 matches 8 bases. With 5 bases clipped from V and 3 bases from J, the junction kept 11 bases outside the gene matches. Per germline, CDR1 MDHEN and CDR2 SYDVKM. This CDR3 contains 17 residues.

The rearrangement uses TRBV11-3 and TRBJ2-1; 7 bases are a match to TRBD1. Looked up from germline, CDR1 is SGHNT and CDR2 is YENEEA. The CDR3 sequence is 14 residues long. The trim removed 5 bases at V and 4 bases at J, leaving 5 bases unmatched. As DNA, the CDR3 is TGTGCCAGCAGCCGGACAGGAACTTACAATGAGCAGTTCTTC. This gives the protein CASSRTGTYNEQFF. The variable domain in full, completed from reference TRBV11-3 and TRBJ2-1, reads EAGVVQSPRYKIIEKKQPVAFWCNPISGHNTLYWYLQNLGQGPELLIRYENEEAVDDSQLPKDRFSAERLKGVDSTLKIQPAELGDSAVYLCASSRTGTYNEQFFGPGTRLTVL.

The chain combines TRBV7-2 with TRBJ2-7; D uncertain. This CDR3 has 15 amino acids. Looked up from germline, CDR1 is SGHTA and CDR2 is FQGNSA. Trimming stripped 4 bases from V and 3 bases from J, with 16 bases between. The CDR3: CASSSYRVTNYEQYF. The DNA of the CDR3 is TGTGCCAGCAGCTCATACCGGGTAACTAACTACGAGCAGTACTTC.

This clone was counted only a few times. This chain links TRBV24-1 with TRBJ2-2, with a possible D match to TRBD2 (6 bases). V was trimmed by 3 bases and J by 0 bases, leaving 13 bases between them. This CDR3 region has 17 residues. Per germline, CDR1 KGHDR and CDR2 SFDVKD. CDR3: CATSDPRLDANTGELFF. The CDR3 DNA sequence: TGTGCCACCAGTGATCCCCGACTAGATGCGAACACCGGGGAGCTGTTTTTT.

V and J are TRBV5-1 and TRBJ1-2; 10 bases map to TRBD1. Germline lookup yields CDR1 SGHRS and CDR2 YFSETQ. The CDR3 is 13 amino acids. V was clipped by 3 bases and J by 5 bases; unmatched bases: 1. As DNA, the CDR3 is TGCGCCAGCAGCTGGGACAGGGGTTATGGCTACACCTTC. Its translation is CASSWDRGYGYTF.

The chain recombines TRBV5-5 with TRBJ1-3; no clear D. The V and J ends lost 5 bases and 0 bases respectively, with 12 bases between them. The CDR3 totals 15 residues. Germline CDR1 SGHKS, CDR2 YYEKEE (reference sequence). The CDR3 nucleotides are TGTGCCAGCAGTTCCCCGGGTCTCTCTGGAAACACCATATATTTT. Protein sequence: CASSSPGLSGNTIYF.

Written as DNA, the CDR3 is TGTGCCAGCAGACAAACAGGGGGCGGTCAGCCCCAGCATTTT. It encodes CASRQTGGGQPQHF. The chain is built from TRBV6-6 and TRBJ1-5; 9 bases map to TRBD1. Germline V gives CDR1 MNHNY, CDR2 SVGAGI (reference sequence). This CDR3 has 14 amino acids. The junction had 6 bases not matched to a gene; V was cut back by 6 bases and J by 6 bases.

This clone appeared a single time. CDR3: CASSLRGGSATDTQYF. The CDR3 DNA sequence: TGTGCCAGCAGCTTGCGCGGGGGATCCGCCACAGATACGCAGTATTTT. The chain uses TRBV5-4 and TRBJ2-3; 7 bases map to TRBD2. The CDR3 spans 16 residues. Germline V gene data show CDR1 as SGHNT and CDR2 as YYREEE (reference sequence). V was pared by 1 base and J by 2 bases, with 7 bases of the junction left unmatched.

The sample holds one count of this clone. This chain joins TRBV14 and TRBJ1-2; tentatively, D is TRBD1 (6 bases). The CDR3 covers 12 residues. Germline loops: CDR1 SGHDN, CDR2 FVKESK. The V end was cut by 3 bases, the J end by 8 bases, with 10 bases between. The CDR3 loop is CASSQNRDGYTF. The CDR3 DNA sequence: TGTGCCAGCAGCCAGAACAGGGACGGCTACACCTTC.

This rearrangement joins TRBV5-4 to TRBJ1-1; unclear D gene. The V end was cut by 0 bases, the J end by 1 base, with 16 bases between. Germline V gene data show CDR1 as SGHNT and CDR2 as YYREEE (reference sequence). The length of the CDR3 is 17 residues. This CDR3 reads CASSLAGEGMGNTEAFF. The CDR3 DNA follows: TGTGCCAGCAGCTTGGCCGGAGAGGGAATGGGGAACACTGAAGCTTTCTTT. Full variable domain (remainder filled in from reference TRBV5-4 and TRBJ1-1): ETGVTQSPTHLIKTRGQQVTLRCSSQSGHNTVSWYQQALGQGPQFIFQYYREEENGRGNFPPRFSGLQFPNYSSELNVNALELDDSALYLCASSLAGEGMGNTEAFFGQGTRLTVV.